This T cell receptor beta chain was sequenced in a study of human T cells and chemical hapten exposure. Study-level information: Slight volume differences across pooled libraries mainly accounted for varying per-sample TCR yields.

This clonotype was counted many times. As yet, its antigen is unknown. As to time point: healthy volunteer bleed at 6 weeks. It was unfractionated whole blood from which total RNA was extracted. The V gene lost 4 bases and the J gene lost 1 base, with 13 bases spanning the gap. This CDR3 contains 15 residues. CDR1 is SGHNT, CDR2 YYREEE, per germline (reference sequence). MiXCR, run by TCRdb on the RACE reads, gives a single entry per CDR3 protein. The table lists approximately 59,000 distinct CDR3 sequences, approximately 6.5% of them singletons. Study findings and constraints: The study found that DPC sensitization did not change TCRs above 1 in 1000 frequency.

Source material: whole blood. The origin of this receptor is a female donor in good health. Some clones in this sample may be carry-over from other donors' samples. The rearrangement links TRBV5-4 to TRBJ2-3; D gene ambiguous. The CDR3 region is CASSPIERRTDTQYF. CDR3 DNA sequence: TGTGCCAGCAGCCCAATAGAGAGGCGCACAGATACGCAGTATTTT.